This note documents a single TCR beta chain sequence. The antigen is not known. Using about 15 ng of total RNA, TCR libraries were made with the QIAseq Immune Repertoire TCR panel. TCRdb processed the reads anew with MiXCR; each CDR3 protein has one entry. The repertoire holds 1,000 to 1,500 distinct CDR3 sequences, around 9.6% seen once, with around an eighth in the top ten. These data belong to a study of circulating CD8 cells and anti-PD-1 response in melanoma. Study context: Treatment was intravenous nivolumab at 3 mg/kg every 2 weeks.

Sorting of live CD3+CD8+TCRalphabeta+ cells by PD-1 and/or TIGIT gave four subsets. Study results and limitations: No tumor material was available, so peptide assays assessed reactivity. TIGIT repertoires were least diverse, DNEG repertoires most diverse.

The germline V gene encodes CDR1 SNHLY and CDR2 FYNNEI. The V end was cut by 3 bases, the J end by 1 base, with 6 bases between. This CDR3 contains 14 residues. The chain has TRBV2 and TRBJ2-2; D unclear. This clonotype was obtained from a human donor with melanoma. Sample: CD8+ T cells from PBMCs, taken at baseline or after one month of anti-PD-1 therapy (not recorded which). CDR3 in amino acids: CASSENVNTGELFF. CDR3 sequence (DNA): TGTGCCAGCAGTGAGAACGTGAACACCGGGGAGCTGTTTTTT. The full variable domain, its missing parts supplied by reference TRBV2 and TRBJ2-2, is EPEVTQTPSHQVTQMGQEVILRCVPISNHLYFYWYRQILGQKVEFLVSFYNNEISEKSEIFDDQFSVERPDGSNFTLKIRSTKLEDSAMYFCASSENVNTGELFFGEGSRLTVL.